The subject of this entry is one TCR beta chain. Its antigen remains unidentified. Repertoires were generated with immunoSEQ multiplex PCR, while TCRdb's copy carries only in-frame clones and drops some. The data hold 70,000 to 85,000 clones, with 90% to 95% observed a single time. The data originate from a study of PD-1 blockade in classical Hodgkin lymphoma. Germline V gene sequence: CDR1 MNHEY, CDR2 SVGAGI. The V gene lost 6 bases and the J gene lost 4 bases, with 19 bases spanning the gap. The CDR3 is 15 residues long. Each of the patients experienced relapse following autologous stem cell transplantation, and their brentuximab vedotin exposure differed. Complete response, partial response or progressive disease were the best responses. Study-wide results and caveats: Prior to therapy, complete responders displayed diversity much like that of newly diagnosed patients. The repertoire differences lack a defined cause, possibly disease activity or prior therapy. There was a significant rise in CD4+ TCR diversity by C4D1, with no such rise for CD8+.

The chain couples TRBV6-5 to TRBJ2-7; D gene uncertain. This TCR was recovered from a human donor with classical Hodgkin lymphoma. The sample here was peripheral blood mononuclear cells (PBMCs), taken at baseline. The CDR3 DNA reads TGTGCCAGCAGAACACGGATGGAGTCCCCTTACGAGCAGTACTTC. Translation gives CASRTRMESPYEQYF.